This TCR beta chain was recorded in a study of blood T cell repertoires in COVID-19. Sequencing used immunoSEQ multiplex PCR; TCRdb keeps in-frame clones, though not all of them. The data show 150,000 to 200,000 clones, about four fifths seen once. CDR3 size: 12 residues. In germline, CDR1 is SQVTM, CDR2 ANQGSEA. Trimming took 4 bases from V and 0 from J, leaving 4 bases between them. The rearrangement links TRBV29-1 to TRBJ1-3; D unresolved. Sample: peripheral blood. This receptor was obtained from a man aged 60-69 years with acute or convalescent COVID-19. The CDR3 DNA reads as TGCAGCGTTGTGAGCTCTGGAAACACCATATATTTT. It is translated as CSVVSSGNTIYF.